The T cell receptor (beta chain) under discussion was sequenced for a study of blood T cell repertoires in COVID-19. Study background: Both acute and convalescent COVID-19 samples were obtained from the United States, Italy and Spain. From T cells, B-cell-depleted T cells, or PBMCs came the material, which was cDNA or gDNA.

This clone showed up just a few times. The germline gives CDR1 LNHDA, CDR2 SQIVND (reference sequence). V gave up 6 bases and J gave up 0 bases, with 9 bases separating them. This CDR3 is built from 13 residues. Per the authors' pipeline: Reference gene primers were amplified, and this amplification served to estimate nucleated cell counts. Assay: immunoSEQ multiplex PCR; the TCRdb copy retains only in-frame clones and omits some. The DNA was the basis for D and trimming; V, J and clone size are from that table. The table records under 200,000 clones, 80% of them present only once. This sequence originates from a man in his fifties or sixties with acute or convalescent COVID-19. The chain recombines TRBV19 with TRBJ2-7; no definite D call. The sequenced sample consisted of peripheral blood. This CDR3 reads CASSSQASYEQYF. The CDR3 DNA is TGTGCCAGTAGCTCCCAGGCCTCCTACGAGCAGTACTTC.